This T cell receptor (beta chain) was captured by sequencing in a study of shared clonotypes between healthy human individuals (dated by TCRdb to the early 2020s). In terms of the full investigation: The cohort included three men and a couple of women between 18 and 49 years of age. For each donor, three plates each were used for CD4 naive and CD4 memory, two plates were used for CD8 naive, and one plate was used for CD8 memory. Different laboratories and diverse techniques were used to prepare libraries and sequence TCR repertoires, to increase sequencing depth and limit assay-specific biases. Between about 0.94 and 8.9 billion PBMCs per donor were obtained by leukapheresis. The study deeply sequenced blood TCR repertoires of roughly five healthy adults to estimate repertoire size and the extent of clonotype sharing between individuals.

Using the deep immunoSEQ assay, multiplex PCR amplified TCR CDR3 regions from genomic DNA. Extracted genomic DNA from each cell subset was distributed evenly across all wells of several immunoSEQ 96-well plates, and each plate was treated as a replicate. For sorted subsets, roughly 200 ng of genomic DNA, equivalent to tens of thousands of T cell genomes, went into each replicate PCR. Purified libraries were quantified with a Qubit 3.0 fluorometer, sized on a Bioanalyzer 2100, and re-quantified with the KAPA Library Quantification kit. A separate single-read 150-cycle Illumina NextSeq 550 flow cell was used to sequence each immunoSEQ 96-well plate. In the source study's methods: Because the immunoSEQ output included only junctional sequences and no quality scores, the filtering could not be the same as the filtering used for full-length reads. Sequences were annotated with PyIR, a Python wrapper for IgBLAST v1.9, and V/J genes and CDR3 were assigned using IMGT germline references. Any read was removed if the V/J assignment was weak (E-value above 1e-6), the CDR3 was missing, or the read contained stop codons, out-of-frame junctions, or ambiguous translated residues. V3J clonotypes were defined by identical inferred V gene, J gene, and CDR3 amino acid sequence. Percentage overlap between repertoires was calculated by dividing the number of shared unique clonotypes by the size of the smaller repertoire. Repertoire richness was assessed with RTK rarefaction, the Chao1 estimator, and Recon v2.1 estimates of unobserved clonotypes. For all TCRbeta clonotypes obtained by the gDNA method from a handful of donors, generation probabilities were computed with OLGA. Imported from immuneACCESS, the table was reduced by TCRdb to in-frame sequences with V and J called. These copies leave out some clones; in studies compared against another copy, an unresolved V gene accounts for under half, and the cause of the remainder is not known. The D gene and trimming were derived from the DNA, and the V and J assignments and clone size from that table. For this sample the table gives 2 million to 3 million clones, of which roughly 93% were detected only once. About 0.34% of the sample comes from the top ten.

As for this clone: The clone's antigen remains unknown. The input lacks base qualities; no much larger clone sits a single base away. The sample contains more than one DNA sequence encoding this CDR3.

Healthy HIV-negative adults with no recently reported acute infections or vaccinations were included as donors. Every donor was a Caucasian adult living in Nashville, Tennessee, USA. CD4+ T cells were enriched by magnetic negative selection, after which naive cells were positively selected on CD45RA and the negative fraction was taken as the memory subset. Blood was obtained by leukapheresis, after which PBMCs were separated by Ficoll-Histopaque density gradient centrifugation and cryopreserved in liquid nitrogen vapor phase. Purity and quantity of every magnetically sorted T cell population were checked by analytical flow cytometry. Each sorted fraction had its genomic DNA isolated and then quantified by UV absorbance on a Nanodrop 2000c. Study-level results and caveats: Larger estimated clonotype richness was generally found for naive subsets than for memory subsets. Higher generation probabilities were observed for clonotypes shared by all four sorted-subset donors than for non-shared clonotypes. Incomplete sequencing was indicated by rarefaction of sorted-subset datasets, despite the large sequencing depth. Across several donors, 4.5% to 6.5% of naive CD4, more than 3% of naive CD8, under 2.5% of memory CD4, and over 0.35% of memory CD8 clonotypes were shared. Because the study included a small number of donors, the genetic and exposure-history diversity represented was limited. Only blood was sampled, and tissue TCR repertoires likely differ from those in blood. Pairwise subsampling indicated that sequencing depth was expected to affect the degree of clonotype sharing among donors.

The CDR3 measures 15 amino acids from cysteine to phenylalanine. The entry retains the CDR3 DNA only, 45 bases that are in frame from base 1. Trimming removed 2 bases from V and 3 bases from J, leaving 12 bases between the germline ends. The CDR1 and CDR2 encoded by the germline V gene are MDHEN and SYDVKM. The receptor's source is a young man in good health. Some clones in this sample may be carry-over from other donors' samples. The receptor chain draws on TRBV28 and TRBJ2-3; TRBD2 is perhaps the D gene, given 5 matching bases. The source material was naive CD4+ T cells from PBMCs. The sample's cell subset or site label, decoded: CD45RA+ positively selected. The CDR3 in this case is CASSLSGRGTDTQYF. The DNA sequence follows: TGTGCCAGCAGTTTAAGCGGTCGAGGGACAGATACGCAGTATTTT.